This paragraph covers one T cell receptor (beta chain) sequence. Its matching antigen is unknown. Here immunoSEQ multiplex PCR was the method, and the copy in TCRdb shows in-frame clones only, minus some. The table shows about 2,100 clones, with about 90% occurring only once. This entry belongs to a study of T cell therapy after organ transplantation. At the level of the study: About 75% of the ten patients were clinical responders. Overall study results and limits: Nonresponder repertoires showed strong pretherapy expansions, barely changing post-therapy. Both transferred clonotypes and endogenous ones absent from products apparently reconstituted.

The CDR3 is 17 amino acids. The V end was cut by 0 bases, the J end by 0 bases, with 13 bases between. Germline V CDR1 and CDR2: SGDLS, YYNGEE. The source material was CD8+ T cells from blood, sampled before autologous CMV-specific T cell therapy. The origin of this receptor is a human patient who had received a solid organ transplant and had CMV disease. This chain links TRBV9 with TRBJ1-3; D is undetermined. CDR3 DNA sequence: TGTGCCAGCAGCGTAGTAGAGCGGGAACACTCTGGAAACACCATATATTTT. Protein: CASSVVEREHSGNTIYF. Using reference TRBV9 and TRBJ1-3 for the parts outside the CDR3, the full variable domain is DSGVTQTPKHLITATGQRVTLRCSPRSGDLSVYWYQQSLDQGLQFLIQYYNGEERAKGNILERFSAQQFPDLHSELNLSSLELGDSALYFCASSVVEREHSGNTIYFGEGSWLTVV.